One T cell receptor beta chain is described in this entry. CDR1 and CDR2 (germline): KGHSH, LQKENI. Trimming took off 6 bases at V and 0 bases at J, with 12 bases between the two ends. The CDR3 is made up of 15 amino acids. These data originate in a study of blood T cell repertoires in COVID-19. Using immunoSEQ multiplex PCR, the repertoire was profiled, and TCRdb retains in-frame clones only, with some absent. Here the sample spans more than 200,000 clones, around 90% being singletons. The TCR comes from a woman aged 50 to 65 who had recovered from COVID-19. This chain joins TRBV18 and TRBJ2-1; tentative D call: TRBD1 (6 bases). The material sequenced was PBMCs or T cells enriched from blood (not recorded which). The CDR3 bases are TGTGCCAGCTCCATAGAACAGGGCTCCTACAATGAGCAGTTCTTC. Its translation: CASSIEQGSYNEQFF.